Sequencing of this T cell receptor beta chain was carried out in a study of STAT5B mutations in CD4+ large granular lymphocyte leukemia. Study-wide results and limits: Main leukemic clonotypes were patient-specific, but around 25% appeared at low frequency elsewhere.

Comment on this clone: Its antigen is unidentified.

The protocol was immunoSEQ multiplex PCR, while the TCRdb copy is restricted to in-frame clones and leaves out a portion. The sample lists about 38,000 clones; almost 85% were seen once. From germline, CDR1 is MNHEY and CDR2 SMNVEV (reference sequence). Trimming removed 1 base from V and 8 bases from J; junction bases left unmatched: 6. This CDR3 comprises 15 residues. The chain couples TRBV27 to TRBJ1-4; TRBD1 matches at 8 bases. What was sequenced was CD4+ T cells from blood buffy coats. The receptor was isolated from a human donor in good health. CDR3 in DNA: TGTGCCAGCAGTTTATTCGGGACAGGAGAAGAAAAACTGTTTTTT. Translation: CASSLFGTGEEKLFF.